The 12 T cell receptor beta chains reported below all come from one sample, sequenced in a study of molecular identifiers for immune sequencing clone quantification. TCRdb itself ran the PCR reads through MiXCR, one entry per CDR3 protein. Of around 300,000 distinct CDR3 sequences in the sample, 24% were seen once. The sample was naive CD8+ T cells from blood, with Jurkat cell RNA spiked in. Noted subset: FACS-sorted CD8+CD4-CCR7+CD45RA+ naive T cells. The receptors were gathered from a human donor in good health. Some libraries in this study had Jurkat cell RNA spiked in.

This clonotype was counted ten times or more. V usage is TRBV14 and J usage is TRBJ1-2; D remains unclear. Between the trimmed V and J ends, which lost 0 bases and 5 bases, there was a span of 10 bases. CDR1 is SGHDN and CDR2 is FVKESK in the germline V gene. The CDR3 sequence is 14 residues long. CDR3 in amino acids: CASSQDGSEYGYTF. In nucleotides, the CDR3 is TGTGCCAGCAGCCAAGACGGGAGTGAGTATGGCTACACCTTC.

The chain joins TRBV20-1 to TRBJ1-5; unclear D gene. CDR1 is DFQATT and CDR2 is SNEGSKA in the germline V gene (reference sequence). The CDR3 loop spans 15 amino acids. V lost 0 bases, J lost 1 base, and 10 bases lay in between. The CDR3: CSAREDQASNQPQHF. CDR3 nucleotide sequence: TGCAGTGCTAGAGAGGACCAGGCGAGCAATCAGCCCCAGCATTTT.

As for this clonotype: Given a much more abundant clone one base away, this may be a read error. The CDR3 loop is CANSFGGEAFF. The CDR3 DNA reads TGTGCCAACAGTTTCGGGGGTGAAGCTTTCTTT. The gene calls are TRBV12-3 or TRBV12-4 and TRBJ1-1, with D possibly being TRBD1 (5 bases). The CDR3 has 11 amino acids.

There are a few counts of this clonotype. Mismatch with germline at one junction end may stem from a read error. The CDR3 loop is CASSYSPGDTAATNERLFF. CDR3 sequence (DNA): TGTGCCAGCAGTTACTCTCCAGGGGACACCGCTGCAACTAATGAAAGACTGTTTTTT. The rearrangement uses TRBV6-6 and TRBJ1-4; D is possibly TRBD1 (6 bases). Looked up from germline, CDR1 is MNHNY and CDR2 is SVGAGI (reference sequence). This CDR3 contains 19 residues.

The gene calls are TRBV19 and TRBJ2-3; the match to TRBD1 covers 7 bases. V shed 10 bases and J 2 bases; nucleotides not matched to a gene: 6. In germline, CDR1 is LNHDA, CDR2 SQIVND (reference sequence). This CDR3 has 13 residues. The CDR3 loop is CAIRDRLTDTQYF. CDR3 DNA: TGTGCCATTCGGGACAGACTCACAGATACGCAGTATTTT.

Concerning this clonotype: A much larger clone is a single base away; this may be a read error. V and J are TRBV24-1 and TRBJ1-5; D is ambiguous. Germline V gene lookup returns CDR1 KGHDR and CDR2 SFDVKD. This CDR3 region has 13 residues. The CDR3 region is CATSDFGSQPQQF. CDR3 DNA sequence: TGTGCCACCAGTGATTTTGGCAGCCAGCCCCAGCAGTTT.

This clonotype was seen many times. J is TRBJ2-3 and V is TRBV7-9, with TRBD1 as a possible D gene (5 bases). CDR3 length: 14 residues. Trimming stripped 0 bases from V and 3 bases from J, with 7 bases between. Germline V lookup: CDR1 SEHNR, CDR2 FQNEAQ (reference sequence). The CDR3 reads CASSLAGRTDTQYF. For the CDR3, the DNA is TGTGCCAGCAGCTTAGCGGGGCGGACAGATACGCAGTATTTT.

This clonotype occurred many times. The chain carries TRBV7-2 and TRBJ1-3, with D uncertain. This CDR3 region has 16 residues. Trimming removed 5 bases from V and 0 bases from J, with 14 bases in between. CDR1 SGHTA and CDR2 FQGNSA come from the germline V gene. CDR3 loop: CASSPDSTLSGNTIYF. DNA of the CDR3: TGTGCCAGCAGCCCGGACTCAACCCTCTCTGGAAACACCATATATTTT.

Points on this clonotype: An end of the junction differs from the germline gene, which may be a read error. This chain uses TRBV27 with TRBJ2-7; 8 bases fit TRBD1. The germline V gene has CDR1 MNHEY and CDR2 SMNVEV (reference sequence). The CDR3 is made up of 13 amino acids. CDR3: CACSPGQAYEQYF. For the CDR3, the DNA is TGTGCCTGCAGTCCGGGACAGGCCTACGAGCAGTACTTC.

This clonotype was counted at least ten times. V usage is TRBV9 and J usage is TRBJ2-4, with 8 nucleotides matching TRBD2. The CDR3 is 14 residues long. The J segment lost 8 bases and the V segment lost 4 bases, leaving 8 bases of the junction unmatched. Germline values: CDR1 SGDLS, CDR2 YYNGEE. CDR3 amino acids: CASSPGTRFDIQYF. The CDR3 bases are TGTGCCAGCAGCCCGGGGACTAGATTCGACATTCAGTACTTC.

The chain joins TRBV11-2 to TRBJ2-1, with D tentatively TRBD2 (5 bases). The germline V gene has CDR1 SGHAT and CDR2 FQNNGV. V was trimmed by 4 bases and J by 2 bases, leaving 15 bases between them. The CDR3 has 16 residues. The CDR3 DNA reads as TGTGCCAGCAGCTCCCCTAGACTATACACCTACAATGAGCAGTTCTTC. This encodes CASSSPRLYTYNEQFF.

The V gene is TRBV7-9, the J gene TRBJ1-3, with D maybe TRBD1 (6 bases). V dropped 7 bases and J dropped 0 bases, with 16 bases sitting between them. This CDR3 contains 16 residues. Germline lookup yields CDR1 SEHNR and CDR2 FQNEAQ (reference sequence). The CDR3 coding sequence is TGTGCCAGCACCAACGAACAGGGTTTCTCTGGAAACACCATATATTTT. Residues: CASTNEQGFSGNTIYF.